These T cell receptor beta chains were read from a single sample in a study of shared clonotypes between healthy human individuals. Only in-frame clones appear in the TCRdb table, and some are missing; sequencing was by immunoSEQ multiplex PCR. Found here are around 1.9 million clones, roughly 95% of them singletons; the top ten hold more than 1.5%. Sequencing was done on a sample of naive CD8+ T cells from PBMCs. The receptor source for this set is a young man in good health. Some clones in this sample may be carry-over from other donors' samples. Each CDR3 is given with its conserved first and last residue. Each record gives: CDR3 DNA, CDR3 protein, V gene, CDR3 length, D gene, clone size, J gene. A D gene is named only where the DNA matches it firmly. Rows may omit the clone size; those that give it use once, few, many or a size class.

TGTGCCAGCAGCGATGAGGTAGGGCAGTTCTTC	CASSDEVGQFF	TRBV9	11	NA	NA	TRBJ2-1
TGTGCCAGCAGGCGTACCCGGACAGATACGCAGTATTTT	CASRRTRTDTQYF	TRBV7-8	13	NA	NA	TRBJ2-3
TGTGCCAGCAGCGCAAAAACAGGGGGCGGGGAGCTGTTTTTT	CASSAKTGGGELFF	TRBV9	14	TRBD1	NA	TRBJ2-2
TGCGCCAGCAGCTTGGGCCTAGCGGGAGGTCTTCACGCGGAGCTGTTTTTT	CASSLGLAGGLHAELFF	TRBV5-1	17	TRBD2	NA	TRBJ2-2
TGCGCCAGCAGCCACCGGGACAGGGCTCAACAGCCCCAGCATTTT	CASSHRDRAQQPQHF	TRBV4-1	15	TRBD1	NA	TRBJ1-5
TGTGCCACCAGCGCCCGACAGGGGGCGATACAGGGCTACACCTTC	CATSARQGAIQGYTF	TRBV15	15	TRBD1	once	TRBJ1-2
TGTGCCAGTGCAGGGGCCCCGACCGGGACTAGCGGAACCTACGAGCAGTACTTC	CASAGAPTGTSGTYEQYF	TRBV9	18	TRBD2	once	TRBJ2-7
TGCGCCAGCAGTCCCGGGACAGAAGGTCTGGCCGGGGGCGGGGAGCTGTTTTTT	CASSPGTEGLAGGGELFF	TRBV10-1	18	NA	once	TRBJ2-2
TGTGCCAGCAGTTACCTGAGCGGGAGCTCCTACAATGAGCAGTTCTTC	CASSYLSGSSYNEQFF	TRBV6-6	16	TRBD2	once	TRBJ2-1
TGTGCCAGCAGCTTCTCTGGGGGACTCTCCTACGAGCAGTACTTC	CASSFSGGLSYEQYF	TRBV11-1	15	NA	NA	TRBJ2-7
TGTGCCAGCAGCCACCCTTCCGGGGAGTATGAGCAGTTCTTC	CASSHPSGEYEQFF	TRBV4-2	14	NA	once	TRBJ2-1
TGTGCCACCTTTGGCTTGGGGGGCGTTTTCGGCGAGCAGTACTTC	CATFGLGGVFGEQYF	TRBV6-1	15	NA	NA	TRBJ2-7
TGTGCCACCAGCCCCGCGAGGAACACTGAAGCTTTCTTT	CATSPARNTEAFF	TRBV15	13	NA	NA	TRBJ1-1
TGTGCCAGTTTGACACGAGGGGGCGAGCAGTACTTC	CASLTRGGEQYF	TRBV7-9	12	NA	NA	TRBJ2-7
TGTGCCATCAGTGAGTCGGCCCCTGACGGGAGGGCCGGAAAGACCCAGTACTTC	CAISESAPDGRAGKTQYF	TRBV10-3	18	TRBD2	NA	TRBJ2-5
TGTGCCAGCAGCCCCCTACTGGCGGGGCAGACAGGATACGAGCAGTACTTC	CASSPLLAGQTGYEQYF	TRBV7-6	17	NA	NA	TRBJ2-7
TGTGCCAGCAGTGTCCCCGGGGGGACACTAACCTACAATGAGCAGTTCTTC	CASSVPGGTLTYNEQFF	TRBV5-4	17	NA	NA	TRBJ2-1
TGTGCCAGCACCGTGGGACTAGCGGGCGTCGCTAGCACAGATACGCAGTATTTT	CASTVGLAGVASTDTQYF	TRBV7-8	18	TRBD2	NA	TRBJ2-3
TGTGCCAGCTCACCGATTGACAGCTATGGCTACACCTTC	CASSPIDSYGYTF	TRBV18	13	NA	NA	TRBJ1-2
TGTGCCAGCAGCTTAGATTCGGCAGGCTACAATGAGCAGTTCTTC	CASSLDSAGYNEQFF	TRBV11-3	15	NA	NA	TRBJ2-1
TGTGCCAGTAGTCCTCGGCTAGCGGGTTTAGAGACCCAGTACTTC	CASSPRLAGLETQYF	TRBV19	15	TRBD2	NA	TRBJ2-5
TGTGCCAGCAGCTCGCGGGGCTTGGATTTCTACGAGCAGTACTTC	CASSSRGLDFYEQYF	TRBV7-8	15	NA	NA	TRBJ2-7
TGTGCCAGCTCAGCCGGGACAGGCATCTCCTACGAGCAGTACTTC	CASSAGTGISYEQYF	TRBV18	15	TRBD1	NA	TRBJ2-7
TGCGCCAGCAGCCAAGATTGGGGGACAGGAGCCTACGAGCAGTACTTC	CASSQDWGTGAYEQYF	TRBV4-1	16	TRBD1	NA	TRBJ2-7
TGTGCCAGCAGTTCTCTACTAGCGGGAGCCTACGAGCAGTACTTC	CASSSLLAGAYEQYF	TRBV27	15	TRBD2	NA	TRBJ2-7
TGTGCCAGCAGCGTAACCCGGGACAGGGGTAACACCGGGGAGCTGTTTTTT	CASSVTRDRGNTGELFF	TRBV9	17	TRBD1	few	TRBJ2-2
TGTGCCAGCAGTGAGGTAGGGGCCACCTACAATGAGCAGTTCTTC	CASSEVGATYNEQFF	TRBV2	15	NA	NA	TRBJ2-1
TGTGCCAGCAGCGTAGGGGAGGGAGCCACAGATACGCAGTATTTT	CASSVGEGATDTQYF	TRBV9	15	TRBD2	NA	TRBJ2-3
TGTGCCAGCAGTCCTCGGACAGGAATCGTTAACACTGAAGCTTTCTTT	CASSPRTGIVNTEAFF	TRBV28	16	TRBD1	NA	TRBJ1-1
TGTGCCAGCAGTTTTCTGGGCACACTGGAGACCCAGTACTTC	CASSFLGTLETQYF	TRBV27	14	NA	NA	TRBJ2-5
TGTGCCAGCAGTTTATTGGCTAGCGGGATAACCGGGGAGCTGTTTTTT	CASSLLASGITGELFF	TRBV27	16	TRBD2	NA	TRBJ2-2
TGTGCCACAGCGGAGGAGAGGAACACCGGGGAGCTGTTTTTT	CATAEERNTGELFF	TRBV15	14	NA	once	TRBJ2-2
TGTGCCAGCAGTTTCACAGGGGGCCCCTACGAGCAGTACTTC	CASSFTGGPYEQYF	TRBV27	14	TRBD1	NA	TRBJ2-7
TGCAGCGTTGACGACCTTAACACCGGGGAGCTGTTTTTT	CSVDDLNTGELFF	TRBV29-1	13	NA	NA	TRBJ2-2
TGTGCCAGCAGCTTATGGCGGGAGGGCCGGTTGGGAGAGACCCAGTACTTC	CASSLWREGRLGETQYF	TRBV7-6	17	TRBD2	once	TRBJ2-5